A selection of T cell receptor beta chains follows, all from one sample in a study of shared clonotypes between healthy human individuals. Data came from immunoSEQ multiplex PCR; TCRdb stores just in-frame clones and leaves some out. There are hundreds of thousands of clones in the sample; about 96% occur only once, and 0.055% to 0.075% lies in the top ten. Specimen: naive CD4+ T cells sorted from blood. All receptors derive from a woman in her 30s in good health. Each CDR3 is given with its conserved first and last residue. A D gene is named only where the DNA matches it firmly. Clone size is given for some rows only: seen once, a few or many times, or a class if the clone is expanded.

CDR3aa: CASSPQRNEQYF
CDR3nt: TGTGCCAGCAGCCCCCAGAGGAACGAGCAGTACTTC
d_gene: -
j_gene: TRBJ2-7
abundance: -
v_gene: TRBV11-2

CDR3aa: CASSPRDQNNEQFF
CDR3nt: TGTGCCAGCTCACCTAGGGACCAGAACAATGAGCAGTTCTTC
d_gene: -
j_gene: TRBJ2-1
abundance: -
v_gene: TRBV18

CDR3aa: CASLDTMGNTEAFF
CDR3nt: TGTGCCAGTTTGGACACGATGGGTAACACTGAAGCTTTCTTT
d_gene: -
j_gene: TRBJ1-1
abundance: once
v_gene: TRBV19

CDR3aa: CASRDTTGQGRYTF
CDR3nt: TGTGCCAGCAGGGACACGACAGGCCAAGGTCGCTACACCTTC
d_gene: -
j_gene: TRBJ1-2
abundance: -
v_gene: TRBV27

CDR3aa: CASSSGQGASEKLFF
CDR3nt: TGTGCCAGCAGCTCAGGACAGGGGGCTTCTGAAAAACTGTTTTTT
d_gene: TRBD1
j_gene: TRBJ1-4
abundance: -
v_gene: TRBV7-9

CDR3aa: CASSLATGDDYGYTF
CDR3nt: TGCGCCAGCAGCTTGGCCACCGGTGACGACTATGGCTACACCTTC
d_gene: -
j_gene: TRBJ1-2
abundance: -
v_gene: TRBV5-1

CDR3aa: CASALSDRVDGYTF
CDR3nt: TGTGCCAGCGCATTGTCGGACAGGGTGGATGGCTACACCTTC
d_gene: TRBD1
j_gene: TRBJ1-2
abundance: -
v_gene: TRBV7-6

CDR3aa: CASSLEGTGRHEQYF
CDR3nt: TGTGCCAGCAGCTTAGAGGGGACAGGTAGGCACGAGCAGTACTTC
d_gene: TRBD1
j_gene: TRBJ2-7
abundance: -
v_gene: TRBV7-7

CDR3aa: CASSVEGLKTDTQYF
CDR3nt: TGTGCCAGTAGCGTGGAAGGGCTTAAAACGGATACGCAGTATTTT
d_gene: -
j_gene: TRBJ2-3
abundance: -
v_gene: TRBV19

CDR3aa: CASSVGAGVLYNEQFF
CDR3nt: TGTGCCAGCAGCGTAGGCGCCGGGGTTCTCTACAATGAGCAGTTCTTC
d_gene: -
j_gene: TRBJ2-1
abundance: -
v_gene: TRBV9

CDR3aa: CASSTSDPSSYEQYF
CDR3nt: TGTGCCAGCAGTACTTCAGATCCTAGCTCCTACGAGCAGTACTTC
d_gene: -
j_gene: TRBJ2-7
abundance: -
v_gene: TRBV6-5

CDR3aa: CASSDGQGYNEQFF
CDR3nt: TGTGCCAGCAGTGACGGACAGGGATACAATGAGCAGTTCTTC
d_gene: TRBD1
j_gene: TRBJ2-1
abundance: -
v_gene: TRBV6-4

CDR3aa: CASSLVTGGLLHF
CDR3nt: TGCGCCAGCAGCTTGGTAACTGGAGGTCTCCTCCACTTT
d_gene: -
j_gene: TRBJ1-6
abundance: -
v_gene: TRBV5-1

CDR3aa: CASSSPLMGQPQHF
CDR3nt: TGTGCCAGCAGTTCCCCCCTTATGGGGCAGCCCCAGCATTTT
d_gene: -
j_gene: TRBJ1-5
abundance: -
v_gene: TRBV27

CDR3aa: CASSPLGQGRKGGEKLFF
CDR3nt: TGTGCCAGCTCACCACTTGGACAGGGAAGGAAGGGAGGAGAAAAACTGTTTTTT
d_gene: TRBD1
j_gene: TRBJ1-4
abundance: -
v_gene: TRBV18

CDR3aa: CASSQVIRSKYNEQFF
CDR3nt: TGCGCCAGCAGCCAAGTAATCCGATCAAAATACAATGAGCAGTTCTTC
d_gene: -
j_gene: TRBJ2-1
abundance: few
v_gene: TRBV4-1

CDR3aa: CASSPGHNQPQHF
CDR3nt: TGCGCCAGCAGCCCTGGACACAATCAGCCCCAGCATTTT
d_gene: -
j_gene: TRBJ1-5
abundance: once
v_gene: TRBV5-1

CDR3aa: CASSSQGAEGYTF
CDR3nt: TGTGCCAGCAGCTCACAGGGGGCGGAGGGCTACACCTTC
d_gene: TRBD1
j_gene: TRBJ1-2
abundance: -
v_gene: TRBV7-9

CDR3aa: CASSLAVGPQETQYF
CDR3nt: TGCGCCAGCAGCTTGGCTGTGGGTCCCCAAGAGACCCAGTACTTC
d_gene: -
j_gene: TRBJ2-5
abundance: -
v_gene: TRBV5-1

CDR3aa: CASSPQGEGEKLFF
CDR3nt: TGTGCCAGCAGCCCACAGGGAGAGGGGGAAAAACTGTTTTTT
d_gene: -
j_gene: TRBJ1-4
abundance: -
v_gene: TRBV7-8

CDR3aa: CASSERRVDIQYF
CDR3nt: TGCGCCAGCAGTGAACGGAGGGTGGACATTCAGTACTTC
d_gene: -
j_gene: TRBJ2-4
abundance: -
v_gene: TRBV10-1

CDR3aa: CATRGVKGYNEQFF
CDR3nt: TGTGCCACGAGGGGGGTTAAAGGCTACAATGAGCAGTTCTTC
d_gene: -
j_gene: TRBJ2-1
abundance: -
v_gene: TRBV2

CDR3aa: CASIGYEQYF
CDR3nt: TGTGCCAGCATAGGGTACGAGCAGTACTTC
d_gene: -
j_gene: TRBJ2-7
abundance: -
v_gene: TRBV6-8

CDR3aa: CASSKTSSGSYEQYF
CDR3nt: TGTGCCAGCAGCAAGACGTCTAGCGGGAGCTACGAGCAGTACTTC
d_gene: TRBD2
j_gene: TRBJ2-7
abundance: -
v_gene: TRBV28